Listed below are T cell receptor beta chains from one sample, sequenced in a study of graft-versus-host responses after intestinal transplantation. The antigens for these receptors are not known. The repertoire was sequenced with immunoSEQ multiplex PCR; TCRdb's copy has only in-frame clones and lacks some. The data hold 75,000 to 90,000 clones, with approximately 91% observed a single time. Sequencing used unstimulated CD4+ T cells sorted from spleen or lymph node cells, obtained before intestinal transplant. The source is a human donor who received an intestinal transplant. The CDR3 runs from the conserved cysteine through the conserved F or W. A D gene is named only where the DNA matches it firmly. The listing skips clone size in some rows; elsewhere it reads once, few, many or a size class.

J gene: TRBJ2-7
clone size: NA
V gene: TRBV11-2
D gene: TRBD2
CDR3 DNA: TGTGCCAGCAGCCGGGGGGGAAGCGTTTCCATCTACGAGCAGTACTTC
CDR3 protein: CASSRGGSVSIYEQYF

J gene: TRBJ2-5
clone size: NA
V gene: TRBV5-4
D gene: NA
CDR3 DNA: TGTGCCAGCAGCCCGAAGAGAGACTTGCAAGAGACCCAGTACTTC
CDR3 protein: CASSPKRDLQETQYF

J gene: TRBJ1-1
clone size: NA
V gene: TRBV5-4
D gene: NA
CDR3 DNA: TGTGCCAGCAGCACCGGGGTTAGGGACACTGAAGCTTTCTTT
CDR3 protein: CASSTGVRDTEAFF

J gene: TRBJ1-1
clone size: NA
V gene: TRBV5-4
D gene: NA
CDR3 DNA: TGTGCCAGCAGCCCGACCGGGACACCTACTGAAGCTTTCTTT
CDR3 protein: CASSPTGTPTEAFF

J gene: TRBJ2-5
clone size: once
V gene: TRBV7-9
D gene: NA
CDR3 DNA: TGTGCCAGCAGCCTACAAGAGACCCAGTACTTC
CDR3 protein: CASSLQETQYF

J gene: TRBJ2-2
clone size: NA
V gene: TRBV5-6
D gene: NA
CDR3 DNA: TGTGCCAGCAGCTTGGGACTCCTAGTCGGGGAGCTGTTTTTT
CDR3 protein: CASSLGLLVGELFF

J gene: TRBJ2-1
clone size: NA
V gene: TRBV15
D gene: NA
CDR3 DNA: TGTGCCACCTCCCTGGGCCAGGCAAACAATGAGCAGTTCTTC
CDR3 protein: CATSLGQANNEQFF

J gene: TRBJ2-7
clone size: NA
V gene: TRBV5-1
D gene: NA
CDR3 DNA: TGCGCCAGCAGCTTGGAAAGGGGTGGCTACGAGCAGTACTTC
CDR3 protein: CASSLERGGYEQYF

J gene: TRBJ1-5
clone size: NA
V gene: TRBV10-2
D gene: NA
CDR3 DNA: TGCGCCAGCAGTGAGTCTTCCGCGACAAGCAATCAGCCCCAGCATTTT
CDR3 protein: CASSESSATSNQPQHF

J gene: TRBJ2-7
clone size: NA
V gene: TRBV15
D gene: TRBD1
CDR3 DNA: TGTGCCACCAGCAGAGATCTGAGGGACAGGGCCTCCTACGAGCAGTACTTC
CDR3 protein: CATSRDLRDRASYEQYF

J gene: TRBJ2-1
clone size: NA
V gene: TRBV5-1
D gene: TRBD2
CDR3 DNA: TGCGCCAGCAGCTTGGGGGGACTAGCGGGAGGATACAATGAGCAGTTCTTC
CDR3 protein: CASSLGGLAGGYNEQFF

J gene: TRBJ2-1
clone size: NA
V gene: TRBV15
D gene: NA
CDR3 DNA: TGTGCCACCAGCAGAGGGCCCAACAATGAGCAGTTCTTC
CDR3 protein: CATSRGPNNEQFF

J gene: TRBJ2-7
clone size: NA
V gene: TRBV4-2
D gene: NA
CDR3 DNA: TGTGCCAGCGGAGCACGGGGTGGTGAGCAGTACTTC
CDR3 protein: CASGARGGEQYF

J gene: TRBJ2-5
clone size: NA
V gene: TRBV29-1
D gene: NA
CDR3 DNA: TGCAGCGTCGCTAGGGGGGGAGAGACCCAGTACTTC
CDR3 protein: CSVARGGETQYF

J gene: TRBJ1-3
clone size: once
V gene: TRBV7-9
D gene: NA
CDR3 DNA: TGTGCCAGCAGCTTAGAGGGGTCTGGAAACACCATATATTTT
CDR3 protein: CASSLEGSGNTIYF

J gene: TRBJ2-7
clone size: NA
V gene: TRBV7-9
D gene: NA
CDR3 DNA: TGTGCCAGCAGTCTTCAGGGGGGAAACTACGAGCAGTACTTC
CDR3 protein: CASSLQGGNYEQYF

J gene: TRBJ1-6
clone size: NA
V gene: TRBV6-1
D gene: NA
CDR3 DNA: TGTGCCAGCGAGGTACGGAGCGCTAATTCACCCCTCCACTTT
CDR3 protein: CASEVRSANSPLHF

J gene: TRBJ2-4
clone size: NA
V gene: TRBV27
D gene: NA
CDR3 DNA: TGTGCCAGCAGTTTTACCGGGGTAGACAAAAACATTCAGTACTTC
CDR3 protein: CASSFTGVDKNIQYF

J gene: TRBJ2-2
clone size: NA
V gene: TRBV11-2
D gene: NA
CDR3 DNA: TGTGCCAGCAGCCCCACAGTTCTCACCGGGGAGCTGTTTTTT
CDR3 protein: CASSPTVLTGELFF

J gene: TRBJ2-7
clone size: NA
V gene: TRBV7-2
D gene: NA
CDR3 DNA: TGTGCCAGCAGCTTCGAAACAGCCTACGAGCAGTACTTC
CDR3 protein: CASSFETAYEQYF

J gene: TRBJ2-3
clone size: NA
V gene: TRBV19
D gene: NA
CDR3 DNA: TGTGCCAGTAGTATCGGGGGACGGGGTCAAAGAGATACGCAGTATTTT
CDR3 protein: CASSIGGRGQRDTQYF

J gene: TRBJ2-7
clone size: NA
V gene: TRBV18
D gene: TRBD1
CDR3 DNA: TGTGCCAGCTCCCACACCGGGACAGGGCCCTACGAGCAGTACTTC
CDR3 protein: CASSHTGTGPYEQYF

J gene: TRBJ1-4
clone size: few
V gene: TRBV7-3
D gene: NA
CDR3 DNA: TGTGCCAGCAGCTTAGTGACAGGATATTTTGAAAAACTGTTTTTT
CDR3 protein: CASSLVTGYFEKLFF

J gene: TRBJ2-5
clone size: NA
V gene: TRBV15
D gene: NA
CDR3 DNA: TGTGCCACCAGCAGGGCAAGACTAGTCGCAGAGACCCAGTACTTC
CDR3 protein: CATSRARLVAETQYF

J gene: TRBJ1-3
clone size: NA
V gene: TRBV5-6
D gene: NA
CDR3 DNA: TGTGCCAGCAGCTTGGTCCCGGGAGATGGAAACACCATATATTTT
CDR3 protein: CASSLVPGDGNTIYF

J gene: TRBJ1-6
clone size: NA
V gene: TRBV5-1
D gene: NA
CDR3 DNA: TGCGCCAGCAGCTCTCGGACAGAATATAATTCACCCCTCCACTTT
CDR3 protein: CASSSRTEYNSPLHF

J gene: TRBJ2-1
clone size: NA
V gene: TRBV5-1
D gene: TRBD2
CDR3 DNA: TGCGCCAGCAGCTCGTTTGCTAGCGGATCACCCTACAATGAGCAGTTCTTC
CDR3 protein: CASSSFASGSPYNEQFF

J gene: TRBJ2-1
clone size: NA
V gene: TRBV2
D gene: TRBD1
CDR3 DNA: TGTGCCAGCAGTGTACAGGGGAGAGGGGGTGAGCAGTTCTTC
CDR3 protein: CASSVQGRGGEQFF

J gene: TRBJ2-7
clone size: NA
V gene: TRBV5-8
D gene: TRBD2
CDR3 DNA: TGTGCCAGCAGCTCGGGCCTTTTCGGGACTAGCGGGAGGGGCTACGAGCAGTACTTC
CDR3 protein: CASSSGLFGTSGRGYEQYF

J gene: TRBJ2-7
clone size: NA
V gene: TRBV6-5
D gene: TRBD1
CDR3 DNA: TGTGCCAGCAGTCGTAGACAGGGGATTTCCTACGAGCAGTACTTC
CDR3 protein: CASSRRQGISYEQYF

J gene: TRBJ2-6
clone size: NA
V gene: TRBV28
D gene: NA
CDR3 DNA: TGTGCCAGCAGTGCCTCAGGGGCAGGGGCCAACGTCCTGACTTTC
CDR3 protein: CASSASGAGANVLTF